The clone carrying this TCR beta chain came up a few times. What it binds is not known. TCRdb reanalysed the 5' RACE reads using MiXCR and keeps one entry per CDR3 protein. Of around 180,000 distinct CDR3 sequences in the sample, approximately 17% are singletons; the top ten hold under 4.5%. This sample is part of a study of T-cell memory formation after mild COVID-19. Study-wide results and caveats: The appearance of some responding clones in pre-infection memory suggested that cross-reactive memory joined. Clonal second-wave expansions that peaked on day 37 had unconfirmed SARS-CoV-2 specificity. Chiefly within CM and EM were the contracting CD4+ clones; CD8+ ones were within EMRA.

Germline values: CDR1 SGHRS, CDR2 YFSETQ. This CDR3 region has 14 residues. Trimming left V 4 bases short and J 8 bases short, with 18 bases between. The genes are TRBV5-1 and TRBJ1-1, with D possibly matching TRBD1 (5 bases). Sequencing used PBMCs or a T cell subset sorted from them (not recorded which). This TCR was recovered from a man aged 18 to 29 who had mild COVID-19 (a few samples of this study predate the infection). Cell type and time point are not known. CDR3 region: CASSALERQGEAFF. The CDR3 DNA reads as TGCGCCAGCAGCGCCCTAGAAAGGCAGGGAGAAGCTTTCTTT.